One sample yielded the 26 T cell receptor beta chains listed below, sequenced in a study of T-cell memory formation after mild COVID-19. One entry per CDR3 protein, called by TCRdb with MiXCR from the 5' RACE reads. This table holds roughly 550,000 distinct CDR3 sequences, roughly 20% found once. Input material: PBMCs or a T cell subset sorted from them (not recorded which). Receptors originate from an adult woman who had mild COVID-19 (a few samples of this study predate the infection). Cell type and time point are not known.

Many counts were recorded for this clonotype. The chain combines TRBV29-1 with TRBJ2-7, with 9 bases lining up with TRBD2. The V segment lost 4 bases and the J segment 4 bases; nucleotides outside the gene matches: 8. The CDR3 spans 14 residues. In germline, CDR1 is SQVTM, CDR2 ANQGSEA. In DNA, the CDR3 is TGCAGCGTTGCGGCTGCGGGAGGGCCGTACGAGCAGTACTTC. The encoded protein is CSVAAAGGPYEQYF.

This clonotype occurred a few times. The chain links TRBV5-5 to TRBJ2-2, with 8 bases identical to TRBD1. Trimming cost V 2 bases and J 7 bases; bases outside gene matches: 7. Germline CDR1 and CDR2: SGHKS and YYEKEE (reference sequence). The CDR3 loop spans 15 amino acids. CDR3 DNA sequence: TGTGCCAGCAGCTTCGGGACAGGTCTTCTCGGGGAGCTGTTTTTT. Residues: CASSFGTGLLGELFF.

About this clonotype itself: A much larger clone lies one base from this, so it may be a read error. V gene TRBV3-1 combines with J gene TRBJ1-2; D unresolved. Germline values: CDR1 LGHDT, CDR2 YNNKEL (reference sequence). CDR3 length: 14 amino acids. CDR3 in DNA: TGTGCCAGCAGCCAAGAGTTTTCCGCTCGTGGCTGCACCTTC. Protein sequence: CASSQEFSARGCTF. Combining the CDR3 with reference TRBV3-1 and TRBJ1-2 gives the whole variable domain DTAVSQTPKYLVTQMGNDKSIKCEQNLGHDTMYWYKQDSKKFLKIMFSYNNKELIINETVPNRFSPKSPDKAHLNLHINSLELGDSAVYFCASSQEFSARGCTFGSGTRLTVV.

This clonotype was counted a few times. This sequence joins TRBV19 and TRBJ2-1, with unresolved D. Germline CDR1 is LNHDA and CDR2 is SQIVND (reference sequence). The CDR3 has 12 amino acids. The V and J ends lost 3 bases and 9 bases respectively, with 9 bases between them. The CDR3 DNA sequence: TGTGCCAGTAGTATTTTAGCAACTGAGCAGTTCTTC. Translating gives CASSILATEQFF.

The chain is built from TRBV11-3 and TRBJ2-1; 12 bases are a match to TRBD2. The CDR3 loop spans 19 amino acids. Trimming cost V 5 bases and J 7 bases; bases outside gene matches: 18. CDR1 and CDR2 from the germline V gene are SGHNT and YENEEA. CDR3 in amino acids: CASSPKPRLAGVYLNEQFF. The CDR3 nucleotides read TGTGCCAGCAGCCCCAAGCCCAGACTAGCGGGAGTATACTTGAATGAGCAGTTCTTC.

CDR3 region: CASSYTSGSSYEQYF. The CDR3 coding sequence is TGTGCCAGCAGCTATACTAGCGGCAGCTCCTACGAGCAGTACTTC. This sequence joins TRBV7-2 and TRBJ2-7, with 8 bases fitting TRBD2. V was clipped by 4 bases and J by 0 bases; unmatched bases: 5. The CDR3 covers 15 residues. Germline V gives CDR1 SGHTA, CDR2 FQGNSA.

This clonotype was seen a few times. The rearrangement uses TRBV7-2 and TRBJ1-2; tentative D call: TRBD1 (6 bases). The CDR3 covers 14 residues. Trimming shortened V by 8 bases and J by 1 base, and 14 bases separated the two germline ends. CDR1 is SGHTA, CDR2 FQGNSA, per germline. The CDR3 loop reads CASRQNRVNYGYTF. CDR3 coding DNA: TGTGCCAGCCGCCAAAACAGGGTTAACTATGGCTACACCTTC.

This clonotype was counted only a few times. J is TRBJ2-1 and V is TRBV19; D is unresolved. The CDR3 totals 13 residues. Germline V lookup: CDR1 LNHDA, CDR2 SQIVND (reference sequence). Deletions cut 1 base from V and 5 bases from J, with 6 bases between. CDR3: CASSIVGNNEQFF. CDR3 nucleotide sequence: TGTGCCAGTAGTATAGTGGGGAACAATGAGCAGTTCTTC.

The V gene is TRBV10-3, the J gene TRBJ2-1; 12 bases map to TRBD2. CDR1 and CDR2 (germline): ENHRY, SYGVKD. This CDR3 is 16 amino acids long. V shed 5 bases and J 7 bases; nucleotides not matched to a gene: 9. For the CDR3, the DNA is TGTGCCATCAGTCCCGCCCTAGCGGGAGGGACAAATGAGCAGTTCTTC. It translates to CAISPALAGGTNEQFF.

The chain uses TRBV7-9 and TRBJ2-3; no clear D. The germline V gene has CDR1 SEHNR and CDR2 FQNEAQ (reference sequence). Trimming removed 5 bases from V and 3 bases from J, with 12 bases in between. CDR3 length equals 14 residues. The CDR3 sequence: CASSVIPRTDTQYF. Here the CDR3 DNA reads TGTGCCAGCAGCGTCATTCCCCGAACAGATACGCAGTATTTT.

This sequence joins TRBV29-1 and TRBJ1-2; 9 nucleotides line up with TRBD1. Germline CDR1 reads SQVTM; CDR2 reads ANQGSEA. This CDR3 has 16 amino acids. V lost 4 bases to trimming and J lost 4 bases; unmatched junction nucleotides: 13. In DNA form, the CDR3 reads TGCAGCGTTGCCCGGGACAGGGCTATTTTGGGCTATGGCTACACCTTC. Protein product: CSVARDRAILGYGYTF.

Ten or more counts support this clonotype. The rearrangement uses TRBV5-1 and TRBJ2-5; D might be TRBD1 (7 bases). The V end was cut by 3 bases, the J end by 5 bases, with 14 bases between. The germline V gene has CDR1 SGHRS and CDR2 YFSETQ. The CDR3 covers 14 residues. CDR3 DNA sequence: TGCGCCAGCAGCTCCGCAGGGGGGAGCGAGACCCAGTACTTC. Its translation: CASSSAGGSETQYF.

This clonotype was recorded a few times. This sequence joins TRBV13 and TRBJ2-1, with D perhaps assigned TRBD1 or TRBD2 (5 bases each). Trimming removed 2 bases from V and 8 bases from J, with 16 bases in between. Germline V gene lookup returns CDR1 PRHDT and CDR2 FYEKMQ (reference sequence). The CDR3 has 15 residues. CDR3 residues: CASSLYPAGDHEQFF. As DNA, the CDR3 is TGTGCCAGCAGCTTATACCCAGCCGGGGACCATGAGCAGTTCTTC.

This clonotype was seen more than once but under ten times. This chain uses TRBV7-8 with TRBJ2-7; D may be TRBD1 or TRBD2 (5 bases each). V was clipped by 3 bases and J by 0 bases, with 15 bases between them. Looked up from germline, CDR1 is SGHVS and CDR2 is FQNEAQ. The CDR3 extends over 16 amino acids. The CDR3 is CASSFGTPGSSYEQYF. The DNA of the CDR3 is TGTGCCAGCAGCTTTGGGACCCCGGGCTCCTCCTACGAGCAGTACTTC.

V gene TRBV19 combines with J gene TRBJ1-1; 8 nucleotides line up with TRBD1. The germline V gene has CDR1 LNHDA and CDR2 SQIVND (reference sequence). The CDR3 consists of 14 residues. V was pared by 8 bases and J by 3 bases, with 8 bases of the junction left unmatched. The CDR3 sequence: CASSFTDRDTEAFF. The DNA for the CDR3 is TGTGCCAGTTCCTTTACGGACAGGGACACTGAAGCTTTCTTT.

The rearrangement joins TRBV29-1 to TRBJ2-1; TRBD2 matches 8 bases. There are 14 residues in the CDR3. Germline V gives CDR1 SQVTM, CDR2 ANQGSEA. With 3 bases clipped from V and 3 bases from J, the junction kept 4 bases outside the gene matches. Here the CDR3 DNA reads TGCAGCGTTGACGGCGGGGGGCTCTACAATGAGCAGTTCTTC. This translates into CSVDGGGLYNEQFF.

The chain couples TRBV27 to TRBJ2-2; 9 nucleotides agree with TRBD1. Germline trimming cut 6 bases from V and 2 bases from J; bases unmatched to any gene: 4. The CDR3 runs 15 residues. Per germline, CDR1 MNHEY and CDR2 SMNVEV (reference sequence). CDR3 sequence: CASRLQGANTGELFF. In DNA form, the CDR3 reads TGTGCCAGCAGACTACAGGGGGCCAACACCGGGGAGCTGTTTTTT.

This chain links TRBV5-1 with TRBJ2-7; possible D gene TRBD2, 6 bases. The V end lost 0 bases, the J end lost 2 bases, and 12 bases lay between the germline ends. Germline V lookup: CDR1 SGHRS, CDR2 YFSETQ. The CDR3 covers 15 residues. The CDR3 bases are TGCGCCAGCAGCTTGGGGAGGGAGAGGACCTACGAGCAGTACTTC. This encodes CASSLGRERTYEQYF.

This clonotype was seen more than once but under ten times. V usage is TRBV25-1 and J usage is TRBJ2-7; 10 bases match TRBD2. Per the germline V gene, CDR1 is MGHDK and CDR2 is SYGVNS. The CDR3 consists of 15 residues. Losses at the gene ends were 3 bases for V and 3 bases for J; bases not matched to a gene: 5. This chain's CDR3 is CASSDLAGGYYEQYF. DNA of the CDR3: TGTGCCAGCAGTGACTTAGCGGGGGGTTACTACGAGCAGTACTTC.

In this sample, this clonotype turned up a few times. The CDR3 region has the DNA TGCAGTGCTAGAGGTTATACCGAGAATGAGCAGTTCTTC. The encoded protein is CSARGYTENEQFF. The genes are TRBV20-1 and TRBJ2-1; D is unclear. In germline, CDR1 is DFQATT, CDR2 SNEGSKA (reference sequence). This CDR3 comprises 13 residues. Trimming took 1 base from V and 7 from J, leaving 11 bases between them.

This clonotype was picked up many times. The chain employs TRBV4-1 and TRBJ1-1; maybe TRBD1 (5 bases). The length of the CDR3 is 13 residues. With 1 base removed from V and 7 bases from J, the gap between germline ends came to 10 bases. The germline CDR1 and CDR2 sequences are MGHRA and YSYEKL. The CDR3 here is CASSQATAVEAFF. CDR3 in DNA: TGCGCCAGCAGCCAAGCGACAGCAGTTGAAGCTTTCTTT.

This clonotype was counted between two and nine times. The gene calls are TRBV7-9 and TRBJ2-7; D is perhaps TRBD1 (6 bases). Trimming took off 5 bases at V and 4 bases at J, with 15 bases between the two ends. Germline CDR1 is SEHNR and CDR2 is FQNEAQ (reference sequence). This CDR3 has 14 amino acids. The DNA of the CDR3 is TGTGCCAGCAGCCCCCCCCCGGACAGTTACGAGCAGTACTTC. This translates into CASSPPPDSYEQYF.

The rearrangement uses TRBV5-6 and TRBJ2-1; no reliable D call. V lost 3 bases and J lost 1, with 5 bases in between. Looked up from germline, CDR1 is SGHDT and CDR2 is YYEEEE. The CDR3 sequence is 13 residues long. The CDR3 sequence: CASSWRSYNEQFF. The CDR3 nucleotides are TGTGCCAGCAGCTGGAGATCCTACAATGAGCAGTTCTTC.

The chain recombines TRBV4-3 with TRBJ2-1; D perhaps matches TRBD2 (6 bases). V was trimmed by 0 bases and J by 4 bases, leaving 16 bases between them. The CDR3 is made up of 17 amino acids. Germline CDR1 is LGHNA and CDR2 is YSLEER. The CDR3 nucleotides are TGCGCCAGCAGCCAAGATCTTGGCGGGGTCAAATACAATGAGCAGTTCTTC. Translating gives CASSQDLGGVKYNEQFF.

This chain joins TRBV7-9 and TRBJ2-3; the D gene is possibly TRBD1 (5 bases). The CDR3 is 15 residues long. With 3 bases removed from V and 0 bases from J, the gap between germline ends came to 10 bases. Germline V gene data show CDR1 as SEHNR and CDR2 as FQNEAQ (reference sequence). The CDR3 here is CASSFLQESTDTQYF. CDR3 DNA sequence: TGTGCCAGCAGCTTTTTACAGGAAAGCACAGATACGCAGTATTTT.

In this sample, this clonotype turned up a few times. This rearrangement joins TRBV7-2 to TRBJ2-1; no clear D. The germline V gene has CDR1 SGHTA and CDR2 FQGNSA. There are 12 residues in the CDR3. With 5 bases removed from V and 6 bases from J, the gap between germline ends came to 8 bases. The CDR3 DNA sequence: TGTGCCAGCAGCCAGTACCCCAATGAGCAGTTCTTC. Its protein is CASSQYPNEQFF.